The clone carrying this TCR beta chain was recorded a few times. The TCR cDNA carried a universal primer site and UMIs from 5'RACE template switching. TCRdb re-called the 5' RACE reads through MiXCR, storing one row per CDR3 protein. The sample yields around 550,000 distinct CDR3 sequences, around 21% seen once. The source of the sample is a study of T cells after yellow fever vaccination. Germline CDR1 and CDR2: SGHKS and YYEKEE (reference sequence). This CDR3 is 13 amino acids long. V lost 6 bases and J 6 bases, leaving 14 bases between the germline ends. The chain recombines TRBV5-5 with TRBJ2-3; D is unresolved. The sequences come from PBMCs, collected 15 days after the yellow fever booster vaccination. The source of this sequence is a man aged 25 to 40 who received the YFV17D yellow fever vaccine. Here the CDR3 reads CASTPNAGDTQYF. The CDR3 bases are TGTGCCAGCACCCCAAACGCTGGGGATACGCAGTATTTT. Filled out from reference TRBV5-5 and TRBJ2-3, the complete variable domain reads DAGVTQSPTHLIKTRGQQVTLRCSPISGHKSVSWYQQVLGQGPQFIFQYYEKEERGRGNFPDRFSARQFPNYSSELNVNALLLGDSALYLCASTPNAGDTQYFGPGTRLTVL.